The following is a TCR beta chain sequence with its context. Its antigen is unidentified. Here immunoSEQ multiplex PCR was the method, and the copy in TCRdb shows in-frame clones only, minus some. The top ten clones hold 2.5% to 3.5% of a sample with over 95,000 clones, 65% to 85% of them seen once. The sample originates from a study of radiotherapy plus CTLA-4 blockade in lung cancer. Findings and limits, study-wide: Per reports, early blood T cell clone dynamics, plus interferon-beta, forecast response most strongly.

Ipilimumab-mediated CTLA-4 blockade plus focal radiation was given to patients having chemo-refractory metastatic non-small-cell lung cancer. Germline CDR1 is MNHEY and CDR2 is SVGAGI. The CDR3 length is 14 residues. The rearrangement links TRBV6-5 to TRBJ2-5, with TRBD1 matching 7 bases. The end of the DNA is better explained by TRBJ2-7, so the J call may be wrong. Material: peripheral blood, obtained from a patient treated with radiotherapy plus ipilimumab. This TCR came from a human donor with non-small cell lung cancer who had a partial response to radiotherapy plus ipilimumab. Some clones in this sample may be carry-over from other donors' samples. CDR3 loop: CASSYSNRGYEQYF. CDR3 DNA sequence: TGTGCCAGCAGTTATAGTAACAGGGGCTACGAGCAGTACTTC.